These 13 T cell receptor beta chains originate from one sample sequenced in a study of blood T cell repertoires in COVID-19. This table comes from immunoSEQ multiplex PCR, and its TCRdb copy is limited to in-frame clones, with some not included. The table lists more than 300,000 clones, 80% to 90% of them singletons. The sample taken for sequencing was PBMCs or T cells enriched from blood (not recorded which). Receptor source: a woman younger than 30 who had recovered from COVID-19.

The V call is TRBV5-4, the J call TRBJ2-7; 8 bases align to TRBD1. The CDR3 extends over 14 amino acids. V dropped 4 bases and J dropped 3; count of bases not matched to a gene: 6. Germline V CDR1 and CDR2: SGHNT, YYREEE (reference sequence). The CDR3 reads CASSLSGTGYEQYF. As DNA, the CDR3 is TGTGCCAGCAGCCTCTCCGGGACAGGCTACGAGCAGTACTTC.

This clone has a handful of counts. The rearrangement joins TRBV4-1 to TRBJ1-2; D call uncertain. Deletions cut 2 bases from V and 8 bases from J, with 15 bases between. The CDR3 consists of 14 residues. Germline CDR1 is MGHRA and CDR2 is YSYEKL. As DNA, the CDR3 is TGCGCCAGCAGCCAACTCGGAGGGTTGAAAGGCTACACCTTC. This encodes CASSQLGGLKGYTF.

CDR3 DNA sequence: TGCGCCAGCAGCCAGGGTAGAGGAACTAATGAAAAACTGTTTTTT. It is translated as CASSQGRGTNEKLFF. J is TRBJ1-4 and V is TRBV4-1; D is undetermined. The CDR3 consists of 15 residues. V lost 3 bases and J 1 base, leaving 9 bases between the germline ends. CDR1 and CDR2 (germline): MGHRA, YSYEKL.

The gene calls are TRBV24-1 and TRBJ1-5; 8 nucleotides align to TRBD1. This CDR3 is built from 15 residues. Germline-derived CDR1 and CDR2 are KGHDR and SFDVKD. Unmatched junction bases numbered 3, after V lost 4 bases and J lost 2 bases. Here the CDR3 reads CATSEHRGGNQPQHF. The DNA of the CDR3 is TGTGCCACCAGTGAGCACAGGGGGGGCAATCAGCCCCAGCATTTT.

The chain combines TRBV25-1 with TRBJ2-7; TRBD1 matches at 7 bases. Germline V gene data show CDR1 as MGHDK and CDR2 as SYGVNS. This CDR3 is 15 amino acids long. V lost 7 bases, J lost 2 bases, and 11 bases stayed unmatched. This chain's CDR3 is CASTNWGRGTYEQYF. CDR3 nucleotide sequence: TGTGCCAGCACCAATTGGGGCAGGGGGACCTACGAGCAGTACTTC.

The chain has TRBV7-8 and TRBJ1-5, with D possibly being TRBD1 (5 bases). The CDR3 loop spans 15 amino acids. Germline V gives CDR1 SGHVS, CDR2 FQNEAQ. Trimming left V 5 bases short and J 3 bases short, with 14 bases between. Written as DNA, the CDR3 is TGTGCCAGCAGCAACACGGACACGAACAATCAGCCCCAGCATTTT. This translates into CASSNTDTNNQPQHF.

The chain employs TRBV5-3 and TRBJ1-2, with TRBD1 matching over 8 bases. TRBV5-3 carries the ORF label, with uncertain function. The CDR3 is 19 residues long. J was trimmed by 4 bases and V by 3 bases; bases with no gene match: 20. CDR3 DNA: TGTGCCAGAAGCTCAACTAATTCCGGGACAGGACCCTTGGTCTATGGCTACACCTTC. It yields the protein CARSSTNSGTGPLVYGYTF.

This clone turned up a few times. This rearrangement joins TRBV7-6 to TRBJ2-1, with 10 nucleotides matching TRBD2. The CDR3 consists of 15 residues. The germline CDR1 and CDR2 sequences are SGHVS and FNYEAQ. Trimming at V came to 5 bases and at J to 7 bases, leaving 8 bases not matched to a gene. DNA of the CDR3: TGTGCCAGCAGCCTTACTAGCGGGGCTCGGAATGAGCAGTTCTTC. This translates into CASSLTSGARNEQFF.

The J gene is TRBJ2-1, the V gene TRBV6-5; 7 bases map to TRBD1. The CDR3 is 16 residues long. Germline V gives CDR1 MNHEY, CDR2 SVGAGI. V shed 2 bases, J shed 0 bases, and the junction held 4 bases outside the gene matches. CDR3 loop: CASSYEGQSSYNEQFF. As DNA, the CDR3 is TGTGCCAGCAGTTACGAGGGACAGAGCTCCTACAATGAGCAGTTCTTC.

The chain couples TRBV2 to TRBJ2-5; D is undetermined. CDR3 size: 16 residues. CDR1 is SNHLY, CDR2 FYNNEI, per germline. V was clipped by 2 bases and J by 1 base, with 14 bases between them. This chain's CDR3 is CASSEPPWSIQETQYF. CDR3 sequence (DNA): TGTGCCAGCAGTGAACCCCCTTGGAGCATCCAAGAGACCCAGTACTTC.

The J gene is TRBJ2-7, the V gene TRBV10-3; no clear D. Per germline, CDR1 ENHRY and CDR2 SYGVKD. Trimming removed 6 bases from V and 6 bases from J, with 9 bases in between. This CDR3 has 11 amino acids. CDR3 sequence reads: CAISIEAEQYF. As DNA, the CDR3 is TGTGCCATCAGCATCGAGGCCGAGCAGTACTTC.

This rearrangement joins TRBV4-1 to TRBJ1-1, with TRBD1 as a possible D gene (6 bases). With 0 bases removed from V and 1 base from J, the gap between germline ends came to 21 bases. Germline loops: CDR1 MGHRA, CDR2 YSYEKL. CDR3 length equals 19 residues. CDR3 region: CASSQDQRPGGSGNTEAFF. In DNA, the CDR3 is TGCGCCAGCAGCCAAGATCAGAGGCCGGGGGGCTCGGGGAACACTGAAGCTTTCTTT.

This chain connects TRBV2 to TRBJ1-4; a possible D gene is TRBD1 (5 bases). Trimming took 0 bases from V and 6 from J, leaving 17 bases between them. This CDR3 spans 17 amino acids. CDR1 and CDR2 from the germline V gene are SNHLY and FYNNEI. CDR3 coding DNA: TGTGCCAGCAGTGAAGCGCTTCTTGACAGTAAGGATGAAAAACTGTTTTTT. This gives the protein CASSEALLDSKDEKLFF.